The next 20 T cell receptor beta chains were all read from a single sample in a study of PD-L1 blockade in urothelial cancer. Time point here: pretreatment peripheral blood. Here immunoSEQ multiplex PCR was the method, and the copy in TCRdb shows in-frame clones only, minus some. Among about 81,000 clones, 89% were seen once, and the ten largest hold more than 0.85%. Specimen: PBMCs, collected around atezolizumab (anti-PD-L1) treatment. The receptors here all came from a woman of 80 years or more with urothelial cancer.

The chain is built from TRBV6-1 and TRBJ2-3; TRBD2 is a possible D gene (6 bases). CDR3 size: 13 residues. Trimming removed 7 bases from V and 6 bases from J, with 14 bases in between. Germline V gives CDR1 MNHNS, CDR2 SASEGT. CDR3 sequence reads: CASNRDLGDTQYF. The DNA of the CDR3 is TGTGCCAGCAATAGGGACTTGGGGGATACGCAGTATTTT.

The CDR3 DNA follows: TGTGCCAGCAAGGGGAGGCAGCAAAACTATGGCTACACCTTC. Translating gives CASKGRQQNYGYTF. This chain connects TRBV27 to TRBJ1-2, with D possibly TRBD1 on 5 matching bases. The CDR3 is 14 amino acids. Germline loops: CDR1 MNHEY, CDR2 SMNVEV (reference sequence). V lost 7 bases to trimming and J lost 2 bases, with 14 bases between them.

Turning to this clone: Compared with germline, one end of the junction differs, possibly owing to a read error. The V call is TRBV5-4, the J call TRBJ1-2; 7 bases map to TRBD1. CDR1 is SGHNT and CDR2 is YYREEE in the germline V gene (reference sequence). The CDR3 sequence is 15 residues long. CDR3 region: CASSPLRQGLYDYTF. CDR3 DNA sequence: TGTGCCAGCAGCCCCCTTCGACAGGGCCTTTATGACTACACCTTC.

The chain has TRBV28 and TRBJ2-3; D is unclear. Trimming left V 1 base short and J 2 bases short, with 7 bases between. Germline CDR1 reads MDHEN; CDR2 reads SYDVKM. CDR3 length equals 14 residues. The CDR3 sequence is CASSLYRSTDTQYF. For the CDR3, the DNA is TGTGCCAGCAGTTTATACAGATCCACAGATACGCAGTATTTT.

This clone was counted once. The chain uses TRBV7-2 and TRBJ2-3, with TRBD2 matching 9 bases. The ends lost 2 bases at V and 5 bases at J; junction bases unmatched: 5. This CDR3 region has 15 residues. The V gene's germline CDR1 is SGHTA and CDR2 FQGNSA. The CDR3 loop reads CASSLIAGAKDTQYF. The CDR3 DNA sequence: TGTGCCAGCAGCTTAATAGCGGGAGCAAAAGATACGCAGTATTTT. The whole variable domain, remainder taken from reference TRBV7-2 and TRBJ2-3, is GAGVSQSPSNKVTEKGKDVELRCDPISGHTALYWYRQSLGQGLEFLIYFQGNSAPDKSGLPSDRFSAERTGGSVSTLTIQRTQQEDSAVYLCASSLIAGAKDTQYFGPGTRLTVL.

This chain connects TRBV29-1 to TRBJ1-4, with 11 bases aligning to TRBD1. CDR1 and CDR2 from the germline V gene are SQVTM and ANQGSEA. The CDR3 is 15 residues long. The J segment lost 6 bases and the V segment lost 7 bases, leaving 10 bases of the junction unmatched. For the CDR3, the DNA is TGCAGCGCCCGGAGGACAGGGGGCGACGATGAAAAACTGTTTTTT. This sequence encodes CSARRTGGDDEKLFF. The whole variable domain, remainder taken from reference TRBV29-1 and TRBJ1-4, is SAVISQKPSRDICQRGTSLTIQCQVDSQVTMMFWYRQQPGQSLTLIATANQGSEATYESGFVIDKFPISRPNLTFSTLTVSNMSPEDSSIYLCSARRTGGDDEKLFFGSGTQLSVL.

The J gene is TRBJ2-1, the V gene TRBV10-1; D ambiguous. V lost 5 bases and J 4 bases, leaving 12 bases between the germline ends. The length of the CDR3 is 14 residues. Germline V gene data show CDR1 as WNHNN and CDR2 as SYGVQD (reference sequence). CDR3 bases: TGCGCCAGCAGTACGGATAGACAATACAATGAGCAGTTCTTC. Translating it yields CASSTDRQYNEQFF.

The sample holds one count of this clone. The V and J genes are TRBV11-3 and TRBJ2-3, with D tentatively TRBD2 (6 bases). This CDR3 is 15 amino acids long. V was clipped by 2 bases and J by 0 bases, with 9 bases between them. CDR1 and CDR2 from the germline V gene are SGHNT and YENEEA. The CDR3 region is CASSLSSGSTDTQYF. The CDR3, as DNA: TGTGCCAGCAGCTTAAGCAGCGGGAGCACAGATACGCAGTATTTT.

The chain carries TRBV28 and TRBJ2-2, with TRBD1 identical over 7 bases. With V trimmed by 6 bases and J by 1 base, 8 bases remained unmatched. This CDR3 spans 16 amino acids. CDR1 and CDR2 from the germline V gene are MDHEN and SYDVKM. The CDR3 sequence: CASRQNRGGNTGELFF. CDR3 DNA: TGTGCCAGCAGACAAAACAGGGGCGGGAACACCGGGGAGCTGTTTTTT.

This clone was counted once. The rearrangement joins TRBV7-3 to TRBJ2-1, with 13 bases lining up with TRBD2. The CDR3 is 15 amino acids. Trimming cost V 4 bases and J 12 bases; bases outside gene matches: 9. CDR1 is SGHTA, CDR2 FQGTGA, per germline. The DNA of the CDR3 is TGTGCCAGCAGCTCCGGGACTAGCGGGGCCTCCAGGCAGTTCTTC. Its protein is CASSSGTSGASRQFF.

The chain carries TRBV15 and TRBJ2-3; 7 bases are shared with TRBD2. The V gene's germline CDR1 is LNHNV and CDR2 YYDKDF (reference sequence). The ends lost 0 bases at V and 3 bases at J; junction bases unmatched: 3. This CDR3 has 15 amino acids. The CDR3 loop is CATSRDLAVTDTQYF. CDR3 coding DNA: TGTGCCACCAGCAGAGATCTAGCGGTGACAGATACGCAGTATTTT.

The chain combines TRBV10-3 with TRBJ1-2; possibly TRBD1 for D (6 bases). V was pared by 6 bases and J by 2 bases, with 7 bases between. The CDR3 length is 12 residues. The germline gives CDR1 ENHRY, CDR2 SYGVKD. In DNA form, the CDR3 reads TGTGCCATCAGGGACAGAAACTATGGCTACACCTTC. Translating gives CAIRDRNYGYTF.

This sequence joins TRBV10-2 and TRBJ2-7, with D maybe TRBD1 (5 bases). Trimming took off 0 bases at V and 3 bases at J, with 27 bases between the two ends. Germline CDR1 WSHSY, CDR2 SAAADI. The CDR3 covers 20 residues. CDR3 DNA: TGCGCCAGCAGTGAGTCGACGCACAGGCCAGAATTAAGGGCCCTCTACGAGCAGTACTTC. Translated: CASSESTHRPELRALYEQYF.

Comments on this clone: An end of the junction does not agree with germline; a read error may underlie this. The same CDR3 arises from other DNA sequences in this sample as well. The V and J genes are TRBV30 and TRBJ1-1; weak D call: TRBD1 (5 bases). Germline CDR1 GTSNPN, CDR2 SVGIG (reference sequence). CDR3 length equals 14 residues. The CDR3 spells CAWTRSGRNTEAFF. CDR3 nucleotides: TGCGCCTGGACCCGCTCAGGGCGGAACACTGAAGCTTTCTTT.

This chain joins TRBV28 and TRBJ1-5, with TRBD1 matching 9 bases. J was trimmed by 7 bases and V by 5 bases; bases with no gene match: 12. Germline V gives CDR1 MDHEN, CDR2 SYDVKM. The CDR3 consists of 16 residues. CDR3 sequence reads: CASSLPGQGYGQPQHF. The CDR3 region has the DNA TGTGCCAGCAGTCTTCCGGGACAGGGATACGGACAGCCCCAGCATTTT.

This clone was detected once. The chain is built from TRBV5-1 and TRBJ2-1, with TRBD2 identical over 10 bases. Germline V CDR1 and CDR2: SGHRS, YFSETQ. The V and J ends lost 4 bases and 6 bases, in that order; junction bases with no gene match: 7. The CDR3 loop spans 15 amino acids. CDR3 sequence (DNA): TGCGCCAGCAGCCCCGGAGGGACTAGCGTCAATGAGCAGTTCTTC. Translated: CASSPGGTSVNEQFF.

The CDR3 here is CASSVEGARLGNTIYF. Written as DNA, the CDR3 is TGTGCCAGCAGCGTAGAGGGGGCCCGGTTGGGAAACACCATATATTTT. This sequence joins TRBV9 and TRBJ1-3; TRBD1 agrees at 7 bases. V trimming: 0 bases; J trimming: 4 bases; junction bases outside the gene matches: 7. This CDR3 comprises 16 residues. Germline-derived CDR1 and CDR2 are SGDLS and YYNGEE.

The chain combines TRBV30 with TRBJ2-1, with 9 bases lining up with TRBD2. Germline V CDR1 and CDR2: GTSNPN, SVGIG (reference sequence). This CDR3 comprises 15 residues. V dropped 0 bases and J dropped 6; count of bases not matched to a gene: 6. CDR3 coding DNA: TGTGCCTGGAGTGTAGGGCTAGCGGGAAGCAATGAGCAGTTCTTC. It is translated as CAWSVGLAGSNEQFF.

Only a few counts were recorded for this clone. The chain carries TRBV5-1 and TRBJ1-1; D is unresolved. CDR1 SGHRS and CDR2 YFSETQ come from the germline V gene. This CDR3 is 14 amino acids long. With 0 bases removed from V and 5 bases from J, the gap between germline ends came to 11 bases. The CDR3 region is CASSLGSWETEAFF. The CDR3, as DNA: TGCGCCAGCAGCTTGGGGAGTTGGGAGACTGAAGCTTTCTTT.

CDR3 sequence: CASLESGTGGGYTF. Here the CDR3 DNA reads TGTGCCAGCCTGGAATCCGGGACAGGGGGTGGCTACACCTTC. The chain carries TRBV28 and TRBJ1-2; 11 bases fit TRBD1. Germline values: CDR1 MDHEN, CDR2 SYDVKM. Losses at the gene ends were 8 bases for V and 7 bases for J; bases not matched to a gene: 9. The CDR3 is 14 residues long.